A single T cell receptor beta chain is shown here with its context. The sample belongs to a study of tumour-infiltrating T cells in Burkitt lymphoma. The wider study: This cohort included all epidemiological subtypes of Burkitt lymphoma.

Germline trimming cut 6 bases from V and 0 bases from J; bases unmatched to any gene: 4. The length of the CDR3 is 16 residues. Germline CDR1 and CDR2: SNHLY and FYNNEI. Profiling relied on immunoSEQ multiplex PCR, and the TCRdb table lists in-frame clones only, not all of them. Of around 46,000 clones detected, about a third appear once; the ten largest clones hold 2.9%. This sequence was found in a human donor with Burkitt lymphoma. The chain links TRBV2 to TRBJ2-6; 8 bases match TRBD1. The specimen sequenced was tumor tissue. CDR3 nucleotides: TGTGCCAGCAGCCTGACAGGGGCCTCTGGGGCCAACGTCCTGACTTTC. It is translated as CASSLTGASGANVLTF.